These 3 T cell receptor beta chains share one sample of origin, sequenced in a study of blood T cell repertoires in COVID-19. Profiling relied on immunoSEQ multiplex PCR, and the TCRdb table lists in-frame clones only, not all of them. The table records hundreds of thousands of clones, 89% of them present only once. The sequenced sample consisted of PBMCs or T cells enriched from blood (not recorded which). Receptors were obtained from a woman under 40 who had recovered from COVID-19.

This chain connects TRBV12-3 or TRBV12-4 to TRBJ1-2; D gene ambiguous. The CDR3 loop spans 13 amino acids. The V and J ends lost 6 bases and 1 base respectively, with 9 bases between them. CDR3 in amino acids: CASRLGSNYGYTF. The CDR3, as DNA: TGTGCCAGCAGGCTGGGCAGTAACTATGGCTACACCTTC.

The chain uses TRBV7-9 and TRBJ2-3; TRBD2 aligns across 10 bases. The germline V gene encodes CDR1 SEHNR and CDR2 FQNEAQ (reference sequence). The CDR3 is 15 residues long. V lost 6 bases and J lost 2; bases outside the gene matches: 5. CDR3: CASRRTSGNTDTQYF. In DNA, the CDR3 is TGTGCCAGCAGACGGACTAGCGGCAACACAGATACGCAGTATTTT.

The genes are TRBV10-3 and TRBJ1-2, with a tentative D call TRBD1 (6 bases). Trimming took off 3 bases at V and 5 bases at J, with 13 bases between the two ends. This CDR3 has 14 amino acids. Germline CDR1 reads ENHRY; CDR2 reads SYGVKD. The CDR3 DNA reads TGTGCCATCAGTGATAGGGGGGGCAGGTATGGCTACACCTTC. It specifies CAISDRGGRYGYTF.